This entry lists 9 T cell receptor beta chains sequenced from one sample in a study of radiotherapy plus CTLA-4 blockade in lung cancer. The data were produced by immunoSEQ multiplex PCR, yet TCRdb's version contains in-frame clones alone and is incomplete. The sample includes tens of thousands of clones, around 79% of them seen just once. Here the sequenced sample was peripheral blood, taken from a patient treated with radiotherapy plus ipilimumab. These receptors were collected from a human donor with non-small cell lung cancer whose response to radiotherapy plus ipilimumab could not be evaluated.

The chain links TRBV6-5 to TRBJ2-7; D might be TRBD2 (6 bases). The CDR3 sequence is 14 residues long. Trimming took 4 bases from V and 2 from J, leaving 12 bases between them. Germline CDR1 reads MNHEY; CDR2 reads SVGAGI. The DNA of the CDR3 is TGTGCCAGCAGTTCTGGCGGGATCACCTACGAGCAGTACTTC. Protein: CASSSGGITYEQYF.

CDR3 residues: CASSLDPGSDSPLHF. The CDR3 nucleotides read TGTGCCAGCAGCTTGGACCCAGGTTCGGATTCACCCCTCCACTTT. This chain connects TRBV5-4 to TRBJ1-6; D gene unclear. The germline V gene has CDR1 SGHNT and CDR2 YYREEE (reference sequence). V lost 0 bases and J 8 bases, leaving 12 bases between the germline ends. This CDR3 has 15 amino acids.

This chain joins TRBV11-3 and TRBJ1-1, with 8 bases fitting TRBD1. Germline lookup yields CDR1 SGHNT and CDR2 YENEEA. V shed 4 bases and J 2 bases; nucleotides not matched to a gene: 6. The CDR3 consists of 15 residues. CDR3 in DNA: TGTGCCAGCAGCTCAGGGGGCCGAAGCAACACTGAAGCTTTCTTT. It is translated as CASSSGGRSNTEAFF. Full variable domain (remainder filled in from reference TRBV11-3 and TRBJ1-1): EAGVVQSPRYKIIEKKQPVAFWCNPISGHNTLYWYLQNLGQGPELLIRYENEEAVDDSQLPKDRFSAERLKGVDSTLKIQPAELGDSAVYLCASSSGGRSNTEAFFGQGTRLTVV.

DNA of the CDR3: TGTGCCAGTACCTCCTCGATGACAGTTGGTGAAAAACTGTTTTTT. Amino acid sequence: CASTSSMTVGEKLFF. The V call is TRBV19, the J call TRBJ1-4; D perhaps matches TRBD1 (5 bases). The CDR3 consists of 15 residues. The germline V gene has CDR1 LNHDA and CDR2 SQIVND (reference sequence). Between the trimmed V and J ends, which lost 7 bases and 7 bases, there was a span of 19 bases.

This clone was detected once. This chain uses TRBV4-1 with TRBJ2-1, with 11 bases aligning to TRBD1. The CDR3 has 16 residues. Germline CDR1 and CDR2: MGHRA and YSYEKL. V shed 0 bases and J 9 bases; nucleotides not matched to a gene: 7. The CDR3 bases are TGCGCCAGCAGCCAAGAATGGGACAGGGGGTCGGGTGAGCAGTTCTTC. Its protein is CASSQEWDRGSGEQFF.

V is TRBV5-1 and J is TRBJ1-1, with 11 positions matching TRBD1. Trimming removed 1 base from V and 4 bases from J; junction bases left unmatched: 12. The CDR3 is 18 residues long. Germline V gene sequence: CDR1 SGHRS, CDR2 YFSETQ. CDR3 protein: CASSLMGLGTGGFTEAFF. As DNA, the CDR3 is TGCGCCAGCAGCTTGATGGGATTGGGGACAGGGGGGTTCACTGAAGCTTTCTTT.

The chain couples TRBV5-1 to TRBJ1-4, with a weak D call TRBD1 (5 bases). Germline V gene data show CDR1 as SGHRS and CDR2 as YFSETQ. The CDR3 is 15 amino acids. V was clipped by 0 bases and J by 7 bases, with 13 bases between them. The CDR3 protein is CASSLGGQGGEKLFF. CDR3 coding DNA: TGCGCCAGCAGCTTGGGTGGTCAGGGAGGTGAAAAACTGTTTTTT.

Remarks on this clone: The junction shows a germline mismatch at one end, possibly a read error. The J gene is TRBJ2-5, the V gene TRBV25-1; TRBD1 aligns across 12 bases. Germline CDR1 and CDR2: MGHDK and SYGVNS. CDR3 length equals 16 residues. CDR3 bases: TGTGCCAGCAGTGAAATCGGGACAGGGGGCCAAGAGGCCCAGTACTTC. It codes for CASSEIGTGGQEAQYF. The full variable domain, rest sourced from reference TRBV25-1 and TRBJ2-5, is EADIYQTPRYLVIGTGKKITLECSQTMGHDKMYWYQQDPGMELHLIHYSYGVNSTEKGDLSSESTVSRIRTEHFPLTLESARPSHTSQYLCASSEIGTGGQEAQYFGPGTRLLVL.

The rearrangement joins TRBV6-5 to TRBJ2-1; D is possibly TRBD1 (5 bases). The CDR3 length is 14 residues. Germline values: CDR1 MNHEY, CDR2 SVGAGI. V lost 8 bases and J lost 3, with 14 bases in between. The DNA of the CDR3 is TGTGCCAGCTCCCGGCTAGGGGTCTACAATGAGCAGTTCTTC. Translating it yields CASSRLGVYNEQFF.